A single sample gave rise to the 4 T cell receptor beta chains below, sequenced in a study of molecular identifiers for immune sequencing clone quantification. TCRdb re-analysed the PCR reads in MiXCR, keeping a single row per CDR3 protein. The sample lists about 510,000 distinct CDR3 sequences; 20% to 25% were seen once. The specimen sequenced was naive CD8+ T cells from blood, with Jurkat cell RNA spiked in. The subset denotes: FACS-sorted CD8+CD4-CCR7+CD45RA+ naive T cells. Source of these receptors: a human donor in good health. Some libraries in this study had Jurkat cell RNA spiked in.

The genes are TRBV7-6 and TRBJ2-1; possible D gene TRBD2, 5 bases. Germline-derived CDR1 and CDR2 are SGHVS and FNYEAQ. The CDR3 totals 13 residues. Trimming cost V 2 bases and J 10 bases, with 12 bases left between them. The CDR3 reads CASSLTRSMEQFF. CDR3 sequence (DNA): TGTGCCAGCAGCTTAACTAGGAGCATGGAGCAGTTCTTC.

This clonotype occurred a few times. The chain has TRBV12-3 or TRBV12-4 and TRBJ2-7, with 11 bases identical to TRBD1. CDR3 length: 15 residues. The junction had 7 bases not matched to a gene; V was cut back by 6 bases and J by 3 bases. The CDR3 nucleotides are TGTGCCAGCAGCTCCGGGACAGGGGGTAACTACGAGCAGTACTTC. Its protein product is CASSSGTGGNYEQYF.

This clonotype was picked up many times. The CDR3, as DNA: TGTGCCAGCAACTCTTCCCCCTATCTAGCGGCGCTTACCACAGATACGCAGTATTTT. Translated, it gives CASNSSPYLAALTTDTQYF. The V call is TRBV21-1, the J call TRBJ2-3; TRBD2, the table's D call, lacks a check against the DNA. TRBV21-1 is shown as a pseudogene. The CDR3 is 19 amino acids.

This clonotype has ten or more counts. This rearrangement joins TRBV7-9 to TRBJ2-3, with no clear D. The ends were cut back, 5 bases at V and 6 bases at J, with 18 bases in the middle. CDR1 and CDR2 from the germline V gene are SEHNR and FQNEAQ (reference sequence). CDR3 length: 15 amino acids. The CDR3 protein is CASSPKDSTKDTQYF. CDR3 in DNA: TGTGCCAGCAGCCCGAAAGACTCTACAAAGGATACGCAGTATTTT. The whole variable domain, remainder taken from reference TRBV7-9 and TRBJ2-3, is DTGVSQNPRHKITKRGQNVTFRCDPISEHNRLYWYRQTLGQGPEFLTYFQNEAQLEKSRLLSDRFSAERPKGSFSTLEIQRTEQGDSAMYLCASSPKDSTKDTQYFGPGTRLTVL.